The rows below give T cell receptor beta chains drawn from one sample of a study of T cells in localized non-small cell lung cancer. TCRdb keeps only in-frame clones here, not all; method: immunoSEQ multiplex PCR. The sample contains 1,000 to 1,500 clones, less than 20% of which appear only once. The sequencing used normal lung tissue next to the tumor, collected before any cancer treatment. All receptors derive from a man between 35 and 75 years old with stage I lung adenocarcinoma. Both conserved end residues are part of each CDR3. A D gene is named only where the DNA matches it firmly. A row's size may be missing; if present it is once, few, many or a size class.

j_call,v_call,d_call,clone_size,cdr3_aa,cdr3_nt
TRBJ2-1,TRBV19,TRBD1,few,CASSPGQGRHNEQFF,TGTGCCAGTAGCCCGGGACAGGGGAGGCATAATGAGCAGTTCTTC
TRBJ2-5,TRBV9,NA,few,CASSESRGLQETQYF,TGTGCCAGCAGTGAATCCCGCGGACTACAAGAGACCCAGTACTTC
TRBJ1-1,TRBV25-1,NA,few,CASGGMNTEAFF,TGTGCCAGCGGGGGCATGAACACTGAAGCTTTCTTT
TRBJ2-3,TRBV19,NA,NA,CASSIGTPMADTQYF,TGTGCCAGTAGTATAGGGACTCCAATGGCCGATACGCAGTATTTT
TRBJ2-5,TRBV18,NA,NA,CASSPPLRPQETQYF,TGTGCCAGCTCACCACCCCTAAGACCGCAAGAGACCCAGTACTTC
TRBJ1-1,TRBV19,NA,few,CASRNYKIGGTNTEAFF,TGTGCCAGTAGAAACTATAAGATCGGGGGGACGAACACTGAAGCTTTCTTT
TRBJ1-4,TRBV4-1,NA,few,CASSQDFEEKLFF,TGCGCCAGCAGCCAAGACTTCGAGGAAAAACTGTTTTTT
TRBJ2-1,TRBV6-7,TRBD2,few,CASSPGRGRTYEQFF,TGTGCCAGCAGTCCGGGGCGGGGGAGGACCTATGAGCAGTTCTTC
TRBJ2-7,TRBV6-8,TRBD1,few,CASSPRDRAYEQYF,TGTGCCAGCAGTCCCCGGGACAGAGCCTACGAGCAGTACTTC
TRBJ2-7,TRBV12-1,NA,NA,CASSFAGCYEAEVYEQYF,TGTGCCAGCAGCTTTGCGGGGTGTTACGAAGCGGAGGTCTACGAGCAGTACTTC
TRBJ2-1,TRBV11-3,TRBD2,medium-sized,CASSRSSGGGRNEQFF,TGTGCCAGCAGTCGTAGCAGCGGGGGAGGAAGAAATGAGCAGTTCTTC
TRBJ2-1,TRBV29-1,TRBD2,NA,CSATPLAGGPNEQFF,TGCAGCGCCACGCCACTAGCGGGAGGGCCCAATGAGCAGTTCTTC
TRBJ2-1,TRBV11-3,TRBD2,few,CASSSPSTSGRVGEQFF,TGTGCCAGCAGCTCCCCATCGACTAGCGGGAGGGTTGGTGAGCAGTTCTTC
TRBJ2-2,TRBV10-3,TRBD2,NA,CATEQAGVAGELFF,TGTGCCACCGAACAAGCGGGAGTGGCCGGGGAGCTGTTTTTT
TRBJ2-2,TRBV5-1,TRBD2,NA,CASSLKAGGPTGELFF,TGCGCCAGCAGCTTGAAGGCGGGAGGGCCGACCGGGGAGCTGTTTTTT
TRBJ1-1,TRBV6-8,NA,few,CASSYTGNTEAFF,TGTGCCAGCAGCTACACAGGGAACACTGAAGCTTTCTTT
TRBJ2-7,TRBV29-1,NA,NA,CSVDIGTAYEQYF,TGCAGCGTTGACATCGGGACCGCCTACGAGCAGTACTTC
TRBJ2-2,TRBV6-8,NA,NA,CAIRSALDNGELFF,TGTGCCATCAGGAGTGCATTGGACAACGGGGAGCTGTTTTTT
TRBJ2-1,TRBV6-8,TRBD1,large,CAIRTGTNNEQFF,TGTGCCATCAGGACAGGAACCAACAATGAGCAGTTCTTC
TRBJ1-4,TRBV10-2,TRBD1,few,CASSGQGETNEKLFF,TGCGCCAGCAGTGGACAGGGGGAAACTAATGAAAAACTGTTTTTT
TRBJ2-7,TRBV6-7,NA,NA,CASSAHYEQYF,TGTGCCAGCAGTGCCCACTACGAGCAGTACTTC
TRBJ1-2,TRBV19,TRBD1,few,CASSIVYRGSSGYTF,TGTGCCAGTAGTATCGTATACAGGGGTAGCAGTGGCTACACCTTC
TRBJ2-1,TRBV28,TRBD2,NA,CASRTLGGRAFEQFF,TGTGCCAGCAGAACACTGGGCGGGAGGGCCTTTGAGCAGTTCTTC
TRBJ2-4,TRBV19,NA,once,CASSSLAAQSVQYF,TGTGCCAGTAGCTCCCTGGCTGCCCAGAGTGTTCAGTACTTC
TRBJ1-2,TRBV11-3,TRBD1,few,CASSPSGQGYGYTF,TGTGCCAGCAGCCCCTCTGGACAGGGGTATGGCTACACCTTC
TRBJ2-7,TRBV28,TRBD2,NA,CASSLGGRARNEQYF,TGTGCCAGCAGTTTGGGCGGGAGGGCCCGGAACGAGCAGTACTTC
TRBJ1-4,TRBV23-1,TRBD1,NA,CASSLGQVEKLFF,TGCGCCAGCAGCTTGGGACAGGTTGAAAAACTGTTTTTT
TRBJ2-4,TRBV10-3,NA,medium-sized,CAISEIQGNIQYF,TGTGCCATCAGTGAGATACAGGGAAACATTCAGTACTTC
TRBJ1-3,TRBV7-5,NA,medium-sized,CASSLGLQGLRGSGNTIYF,TGTGCCAGCAGCTTAGGTTTACAGGGGCTCCGTGGCTCTGGAAACACCATATATTTT
TRBJ2-3,TRBV11-3,TRBD2,few,CASHGLADSTDTQYF,TGTGCCAGCCATGGACTAGCTGATAGCACAGATACGCAGTATTTT
TRBJ2-3,TRBV11-3,TRBD2,NA,CASSMGGGTDTQYF,TGTGCCAGCAGCATGGGAGGGGGCACAGATACGCAGTATTTT
TRBJ2-6,TRBV12-5,NA,NA,CASGLVRDGETGANVLTF,TGTGCTAGTGGTTTGGTCCGGGACGGAGAGACTGGGGCCAACGTCCTGACTTTC
TRBJ1-1,TRBV6-8,NA,few,CASMFLRGTEAFF,TGTGCCAGCATGTTCCTTCGGGGCACTGAAGCTTTCTTT
TRBJ2-3,TRBV10-2,TRBD1,once,CASSEPPSDRVGDTQYF,TGCGCCAGCAGTGAGCCCCCTTCGGACAGGGTGGGAGATACGCAGTATTTT
TRBJ2-3,TRBV19,TRBD2,few,CASRTRGGADTQYF,TGTGCCAGCCGAACTAGGGGAGGGGCAGATACGCAGTATTTT
TRBJ2-7,TRBV19,TRBD2,few,CASMAPGGSYEQYF,TGTGCCAGTATGGCCCCGGGGGGGTCCTACGAGCAGTACTTC
TRBJ2-1,TRBV11-3,TRBD2,NA,CASSLAVLARTEQFF,TGTGCCAGCAGCTTGGCCGTACTAGCGAGGACTGAGCAGTTCTTC
TRBJ2-1,TRBV19,TRBD2,NA,CASTLGASGEQFF,TGTGCCAGTACCCTCGGGGCTAGCGGAGAGCAGTTCTTC
TRBJ2-3,TRBV5-1,NA,NA,CASSNLGTFSTDTQYF,TGCGCCAGCAGCAACCTCGGCACTTTTAGCACAGATACGCAGTATTTT
TRBJ1-5,TRBV11-3,NA,medium-sized,CASSFRGELSSSNQPQHF,TGTGCCAGCAGCTTTAGGGGGGAATTAAGTAGTAGCAATCAGCCCCAGCATTTT
TRBJ2-3,TRBV29-1,NA,NA,CSVERRRDTQYF,TGCAGCGTTGAAAGGCGGCGAGATACGCAGTATTTT
TRBJ2-1,TRBV11-3,TRBD2,few,CASSFSRGTSGSGTYNEQFF,TGTGCCAGCAGCTTTTCCAGAGGGACTAGCGGGAGTGGGACCTACAATGAGCAGTTCTTC
TRBJ2-3,TRBV6-8,TRBD2,NA,CASSYYLAERTDTQYF,TGTGCCAGCAGTTACTACCTAGCGGAACGCACAGATACGCAGTATTTT
TRBJ2-7,TRBV19,TRBD2,NA,CASRTGLGLAGGCDEQYF,TGTGCCAGTAGGACCGGCCTGGGACTAGCGGGAGGTTGTGACGAGCAGTACTTC
TRBJ1-4,TRBV15,NA,NA,CATSREGFGEKLFF,TGTGCCACCAGCAGAGAGGGGTTTGGCGAAAAACTGTTTTTT
TRBJ2-2,TRBV19,NA,NA,CASSTRDRGELFF,TGTGCCAGTAGTACAAGAGACAGGGGGGAGCTGTTTTTT
TRBJ2-2,TRBV5-1,NA,NA,CASSLVQQAQGIGELFF,TGCGCCAGCAGCTTGGTCCAACAGGCTCAGGGGATCGGGGAGCTGTTTTTT
TRBJ2-2,TRBV11-3,NA,few,CASSLDQGYTGELFF,TGTGCCAGCAGCTTGGACCAGGGATACACCGGGGAGCTGTTTTTT
TRBJ2-1,TRBV9,NA,medium-sized,CASSEGLDSSYNEQFF,TGTGCCAGCAGTGAAGGACTCGATAGCTCCTACAATGAGCAGTTCTTC
TRBJ2-1,TRBV29-1,NA,NA,CSVEGTDRAYNEQFF,TGCAGCGTTGAAGGGACCGACCGGGCCTACAATGAGCAGTTCTTC
TRBJ1-1,TRBV11-3,NA,NA,CASSLGAGSTEAFF,TGTGCCAGCAGCTTAGGAGCAGGGAGCACTGAAGCTTTCTTT
TRBJ2-7,TRBV19,TRBD1,NA,CASRRDRRTYEQYF,TGTGCCAGTAGGAGGGACAGGCGTACCTACGAGCAGTACTTC
TRBJ2-2,TRBV7-6,NA,few,CASTSRERQGNTGELFF,TGTGCCAGCACTTCGAGGGAACGGCAGGGGAACACCGGGGAGCTGTTTTTT
TRBJ1-5,TRBV4-1,NA,NA,CASSPSRIGQPQHF,TGCGCCAGCAGCCCCTCCCGGATAGGTCAGCCCCAGCATTTT
TRBJ2-5,TRBV30,NA,NA,CAWSWVEPGGTQYF,TGTGCCTGGAGTTGGGTGGAGCCAGGAGGGACCCAGTACTTC